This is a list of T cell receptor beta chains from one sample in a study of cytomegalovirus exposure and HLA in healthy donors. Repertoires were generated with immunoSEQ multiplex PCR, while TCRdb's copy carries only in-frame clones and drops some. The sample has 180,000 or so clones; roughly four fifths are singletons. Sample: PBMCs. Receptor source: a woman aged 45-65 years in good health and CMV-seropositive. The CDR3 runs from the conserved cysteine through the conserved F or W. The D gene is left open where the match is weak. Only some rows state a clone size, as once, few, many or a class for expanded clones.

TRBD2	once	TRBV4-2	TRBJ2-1	TGTGCCAGCAGCCAAGTAGGGCTAGCGGGGGCCGAAGGCTCCTACAATGAGCAGTTCTTC	CASSQVGLAGAEGSYNEQFF
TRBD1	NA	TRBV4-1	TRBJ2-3	TGCGCCAGCAGCCAAGAAGGGCAGGGGGCAAGCACAGATACGCAGTATTTT	CASSQEGQGASTDTQYF
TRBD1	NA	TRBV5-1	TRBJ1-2	TGCGCCAGCAGCGGGGGGGCCTCGACAGGGGGCGTGTTGGACTATGGCTACACCTTC	CASSGGASTGGVLDYGYTF
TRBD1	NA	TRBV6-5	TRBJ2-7	TGTGCCAGCAGTTATGCCCCGGGACAGGCGCCCTACGAGCAGTACTTC	CASSYAPGQAPYEQYF
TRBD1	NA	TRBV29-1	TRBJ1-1	TGCAGCGTTCGGACAGGGAACACTGAAGCTTTCTTT	CSVRTGNTEAFF
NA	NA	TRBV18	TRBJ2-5	TGTGCCAGCTCACACATGCAGGGCCACGAGACCCAGTACTTC	CASSHMQGHETQYF
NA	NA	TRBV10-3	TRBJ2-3	TGTGCCATCAGTGAAGATTACTCTAGCACAGATACGCAGTATTTT	CAISEDYSSTDTQYF
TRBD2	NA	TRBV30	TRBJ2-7	TGTGCCTGGAGTTTACGTTCTAGCGGGACTCACGAGCAGTACTTC	CAWSLRSSGTHEQYF
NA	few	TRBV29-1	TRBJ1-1	TGCAGCGTTTACTTCACAGGAGTCACTGAAGCTTTCTTT	CSVYFTGVTEAFF
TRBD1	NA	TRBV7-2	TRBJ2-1	TGTGCCAGCAGTGACAGGGTTAGGTCCAATGAGCAGTTCTTC	CASSDRVRSNEQFF
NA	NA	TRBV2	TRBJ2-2	TGTGCCAGCACCGTGGGGACAACAGGACCTTTTTTTTTC	CASTVGTTGPFFF
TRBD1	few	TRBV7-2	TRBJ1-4	TGTGCCAGCAGCCCTACAGGGGCAACTAATGAAAAACTGTTTTTT	CASSPTGATNEKLFF
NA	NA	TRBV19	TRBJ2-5	TGTGCCAGTAGACAGACAAAACAAGAGACCCAGTACTTC	CASRQTKQETQYF
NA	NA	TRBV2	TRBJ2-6	TGTGCCAGCAGTCAAACCGGGACACTTACGTCTGGGGCCAACGTCCTGACTTTC	CASSQTGTLTSGANVLTF
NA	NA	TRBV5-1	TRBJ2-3	TGCGCCAGCAGCTCAGCGGGACAGGAGTCCACAGATACGCAGTATTTT	CASSSAGQESTDTQYF
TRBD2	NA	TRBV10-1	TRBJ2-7	TGCGCCAGCAGTGAGGCTCTAGCGGATACCTACGAGCAGTACTTC	CASSEALADTYEQYF
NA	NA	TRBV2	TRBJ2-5	TGTGCCAGTGACCCAGGGTCAGAGACCCAGTACTTC	CASDPGSETQYF
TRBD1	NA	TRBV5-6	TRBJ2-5	TGTGCCAGCAGCTCCATACAGGGGGCGAGGGAGACCCAGTACTTC	CASSSIQGARETQYF
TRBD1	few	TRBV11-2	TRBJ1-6	TGTGCCAGCAGAGAGGGACAGGGGAATTCACCCCTCCACTTT	CASREGQGNSPLHF
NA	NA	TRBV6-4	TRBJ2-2	TGTGCCAGCAGTGCAGGGTTCCCTCTTTGGAACACCGGGGAGCTGTTTTTT	CASSAGFPLWNTGELFF
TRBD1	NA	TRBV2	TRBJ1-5	TGTGCCAGCAGTGGGAACAGGGGGAGCAATCAGCCCCAGCATTTT	CASSGNRGSNQPQHF
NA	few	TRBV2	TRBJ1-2	TGTGCCAGCAGTGATCCAGGGTATGAGGGCTACACCTTC	CASSDPGYEGYTF
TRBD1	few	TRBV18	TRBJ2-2	TGTGCCAGCTCACCACCGACAGGGGCCACCGGGGAGCTGTTTTTT	CASSPPTGATGELFF
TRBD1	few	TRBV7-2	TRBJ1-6	TGTGCCAGCAGTCTAGAGGGGACAGGCTATAATTCACCCCTCCACTTT	CASSLEGTGYNSPLHF
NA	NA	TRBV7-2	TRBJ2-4	TGTGCCAGCAGCTTAGCAGGGGTGAACATTCAGTACTTC	CASSLAGVNIQYF
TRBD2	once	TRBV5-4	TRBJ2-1	TGTGCCAGCAGCTTGGCCGGACTAGCGGGAAACAATGAGCAGTTCTTC	CASSLAGLAGNNEQFF
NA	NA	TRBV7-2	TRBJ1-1	TGTGCCAGCAGCTGGAACAGAAGGACTGAAGCTTTCTTT	CASSWNRRTEAFF
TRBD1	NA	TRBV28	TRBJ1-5	TGTGCCAGCACCATGGGGGGACAGAACAATCAGCCCCAGCATTTT	CASTMGGQNNQPQHF
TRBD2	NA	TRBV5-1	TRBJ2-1	TGCGCCAGCAGTCGTGGGACTAGCGGGAGTAGGAATGAGCAGTTCTTC	CASSRGTSGSRNEQFF
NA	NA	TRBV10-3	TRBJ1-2	TGTGCCATCAGTGGACCCCAGGCGGGGGGCTACACCTTC	CAISGPQAGGYTF
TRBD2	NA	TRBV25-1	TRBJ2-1	TGTGCCAGCAGTGATCTAGCGGGAACCTACAATGAGCAGTTCTTC	CASSDLAGTYNEQFF
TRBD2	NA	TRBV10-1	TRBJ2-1	TGCGCCAGCAGTGAGTCGACGGGACTAGCGGGGTACAATGAGCAGTTCTTC	CASSESTGLAGYNEQFF
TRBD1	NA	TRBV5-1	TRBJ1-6	TGCGCCAGCAGCTCCGACACAGGGGGCGGGAATTCACCCCTCCACTTT	CASSSDTGGGNSPLHF
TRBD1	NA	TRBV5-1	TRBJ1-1	TGCGCCAGCAGCTCAGGACAGGGGGTTGGCACTGAAGCTTTCTTT	CASSSGQGVGTEAFF
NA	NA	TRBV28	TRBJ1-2	TGTGCCAGCGGCCTCGAGGCTAACTATGGCTACACCTTC	CASGLEANYGYTF
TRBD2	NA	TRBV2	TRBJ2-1	TGTGCCAGCAGTCCGGGACTAGCGGATTACAATGAGCAGTTCTTC	CASSPGLADYNEQFF
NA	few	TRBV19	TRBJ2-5	TGTGCCAGTAGACGCCCAGGGAAAGAGACCCAGTACTTC	CASRRPGKETQYF
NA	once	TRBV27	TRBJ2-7	TGTGCCAGCAGCCCCGTTGGGGGGACCTACGAGCAGTACTTC	CASSPVGGTYEQYF
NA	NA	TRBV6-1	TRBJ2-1	TGTGCCAGCAGTGAATCGCGGGACAGTGAGCAGTTCTTC	CASSESRDSEQFF